This TCR beta chain was observed in a study of T cell responses to AZD1222 COVID-19 vaccine (TCRdb year 2021). Describing the broader study: Because spike-specific TCR depth and breadth did not differ between the two schedules, AZD1222 recipients who got a second dose at roughly 4 weeks were pooled with those who got a second dose at roughly 12 weeks. A total of approximately 250 trial participants underwent TCR sequencing, of whom approximately 200 had received two doses of AZD1222 and about 25 had received two doses of the MenACWY control vaccine. Enrollment into the trials was organized by age into subgroups of 18-55, 56-69 and 70-plus years, and those subgroups contained roughly 150, 30 and 60 TCR-sequenced participants, respectively.

From a lookup of the germline V gene (reference sequence), CDR1 and CDR2 are SEHNR and FQNEAQ. From its cysteine to its phenylalanine, the CDR3 spans 15 amino acids. Of the read, only the CDR3 DNA is kept; its 45 bases are in frame from base 1. The junction shows trimming of 1 base on V and 4 bases on J, plus 8 bases between the germline ends. This specimen's time point label, per the study, means: baseline before first vaccination. Samples from vaccinated people were obtained from the UK trials COV001 and COV002, which included a single-blind randomized controlled phase 2/3 trial of AZD1222 (ChAdOx1 nCoV-19) in healthy adults. Trial participant PBMC samples were collected at day 0 and day 28 after the second dose for TCRbeta chain sequencing. The paper as a whole reports these results and caveats: Because no day 14 peak-response samples were available, repertoires were characterized only after the peak T cell response. Conclusions about previously exposed vaccinees are limited, since just six or seven AZD1222 recipients were seropositive for SARS-CoV-2 at baseline. After two AZD1222 doses, spike-specific TCR breadth and depth were significantly higher than at day 0 and than in MenACWY recipients. The 56-69-year group was small, and its depth increase did not reach significance, likely because of low power. Most participants were white British and females outnumbered males, and the authors suggested that clonal diversity may have been underestimated. Epitopes outside the regions mutated in the B.1.351 and B.1.1.7 variants were reportedly recognized by nearly half of the unique spike-specific TCRs. The whole spike protein was spanned by vaccine-associated CD4 TCRs, and dominant responses were seen in regions 160-218 and 743-854.

The CDR3 regions of human TCRbeta chains were analyzed by immunosequencing. Per the authors' processing: Repertoire TCRs were checked for matches against a reference library of SARS-CoV-2-specific TCRs that had been generated using the MIRA antigen-specificity platform. Breadth was defined as the fraction of unique TCRs that were SARS-CoV-2-associated. Depth was defined as the fraction of total T cells that were SARS-CoV-2-associated. Using the MIRA data, every spike-specific TCR was mapped to the spike region that the TCR reacted to and assigned to either a CD4 or a CD8 class. Log10-transformed breadth and depth values were compared by one-way ANOVA with Sidak's multiple comparisons tests. Entries here come from immuneACCESS through TCRdb and include only in-frame sequences with V and J called. Some clones fail to appear in such tables; in the studies checked, an unresolved V gene covers under half of the shortfall, and the cause of the remainder is unknown. For V, J and clone size, that table is used; D and trimming come from the DNA. This sample has about 98,000 clones in its table, and roughly 86% of those were observed once. About 6% of the sample lies in the top ten.

To note about this clone: Its antigen is not yet known. No base quality values were provided; no much bigger clone lies one nucleotide off. This CDR3 is also generated by other DNA sequences in the sample.

Recombination joined TRBV7-9 with TRBJ2-6, with the D segment identity uncertain. The sequence derives from an adult in good health. Specimen: peripheral blood, collected on day 0 of AZD1222 vaccination. The CDR3 is CASSLGAAGANVLTF. The DNA sequence reads TGTGCCAGCAGCTTAGGTGCTGCCGGGGCCAACGTCCTGACTTTC.